This T cell receptor beta chain originates from a study of metastatic and nonmetastatic thyroid tumors. Turning to the study itself: Repertoires were compared across blood and tumor or nodule tissue from malignant and benign thyroid patients. Study-wide findings and caveats: Relative to benign nodules, malignant thyroid tumors were reportedly characterized by significantly elevated TCR beta diversity in blood and tumor.

This clone has a count of ten or more. The antigen remains unidentified. Every patient underwent thyroid surgery untreated. In the authors' workflow: Between-group CDR3 differences, defined by clinicopathological status, yielded a distant-metastasis classifier for papillary thyroid cancer. MiXCR reprocessed the PCR reads for TCRdb. TCRdb's processing, not the authors', yielded these V and J calls. Of some 90,000 clones in the sample, about 9.1% were seen once. Germline assignment: CDR1 DFQATT and CDR2 SNEGSKA (reference sequence). The V end was cut by 4 bases, the J end by 5 bases, with 12 bases between. This CDR3 contains 13 residues.

The sequenced sample consisted of blood. This chain uses TRBV20-1 with TRBJ2-1; maybe TRBD2 (6 bases). This TCR derives from a female donor with papillary thyroid cancer or a benign thyroid nodule (not recorded which). Some clones in this sample may be carry-over from other donors' samples. The CDR3 DNA reads TGCAGTGCTATCATTGGGGGGAACAATGAGCAGTTCTTC. It is translated as CSAIIGGNNEQFF.